These T cell receptor beta chains were read from a single sample in a study of cytomegalovirus exposure and HLA in healthy donors. The protocol was immunoSEQ multiplex PCR, while the TCRdb copy is restricted to in-frame clones and leaves out a portion. The top ten clones hold about a sixth of a sample with roughly 59,000 clones, about 63% of them seen once. Sequencing used PBMCs. The receptor source for this set is a man in his forties or fifties in good health and CMV-seropositive. CDR3s include the opening cysteine and the closing phenylalanine or tryptophan. The D gene is left open where the match is weak. The size of a clone is reported for some rows only, either as once, few or many, or as a class for expanded clones.

cdr3_nt cdr3_aa d_call j_call clone_size v_call
TGTGCCTGGACCGCACAGGAATACCACACTGAAGCTTTCTTT CAWTAQEYHTEAFF - TRBJ1-1 - TRBV30
TGTGCCAGTAGTATAGTTGCAGGGATCACTGAAGCTTTCTTT CASSIVAGITEAFF - TRBJ1-1 few TRBV19
TGTGCCAGCAGTCCTCAGGGTGGCCATGAGCAGTTCTTC CASSPQGGHEQFF - TRBJ2-1 once TRBV6-5
TGTGCCAGCACCGACCCGGACAGGAACACTGAAGCTTTCTTT CASTDPDRNTEAFF - TRBJ1-1 - TRBV27
TGTGCCAGCGGACCAGGGGATGAGCAGTTCTTC CASGPGDEQFF - TRBJ2-1 - TRBV6-5
TGCAGCGTTGATCGGCGGAGAAACTATGGCTACACCTTC CSVDRRRNYGYTF - TRBJ1-2 few TRBV29-1
TGCAGCGTTGAAATTGGGGGCAGTGGCAATCAGCCCCAGCATTTT CSVEIGGSGNQPQHF - TRBJ1-5 - TRBV29-1
TGTGCCAGCAGTGACTTTGGGGAGAATGAGCAGTTCTTC CASSDFGENEQFF - TRBJ2-1 - TRBV6-4
TGTGCCAGCAGCTCCGACAGGGCTACTGAAGCTTTCTTT CASSSDRATEAFF TRBD1 TRBJ1-1 few TRBV7-2
TGTGCCAGCAGTTTATTAGCGGGACCCCGCACAGATACGCAGTATTTT CASSLLAGPRTDTQYF TRBD2 TRBJ2-3 - TRBV27
TGTGCCAGCAGCCAAAGGGGACAGGACCCCTACGAGCAGTACTTC CASSQRGQDPYEQYF TRBD1 TRBJ2-7 - TRBV2
TGTGCCAGCAGCTTATCGATAGGGGTCCCCGAGCAGTACTTC CASSLSIGVPEQYF - TRBJ2-7 - TRBV7-2
TGTGCCAGTAGCGAAACTAGCGGGATTGGGGAGCTGTTTTTT CASSETSGIGELFF TRBD2 TRBJ2-2 - TRBV19
TGTGCCAGCAGCCCCCCCGCAGATACGCAGTATTTT CASSPPADTQYF - TRBJ2-3 - TRBV7-6
TGTGCCAGCAGCGTAGCAGGGGATATTTACAATGAGCAGTTCTTC CASSVAGDIYNEQFF - TRBJ2-1 - TRBV9
TGTGCCAGCAGTTTCTACAGGGAAGACACTGAAGCTTTCTTT CASSFYREDTEAFF - TRBJ1-1 - TRBV27
TGTGCCATCAGTGAGTCTCAGGGCAACTATGGCTACACCTTC CAISESQGNYGYTF - TRBJ1-2 - TRBV10-3
TGTGCCAGCAGCGTAGCTGGGGAGGGTGAAGCTTTCTTT CASSVAGEGEAFF - TRBJ1-1 - TRBV9
TGTGCCAGCAGCCCGTCCGCTAGCGGGGGCTACGAGCAGTACTTC CASSPSASGGYEQYF TRBD2 TRBJ2-7 once TRBV13
TGTGCCAGCACCACTACGGAAGAGACCCAGTACTTC CASTTTEETQYF - TRBJ2-5 - TRBV6-6
TGTGCCAGTAGTGAACCGGGACAGGGGGCGAGGAACATTCAGTACTTC CASSEPGQGARNIQYF TRBD1 TRBJ2-4 - TRBV19
TGTGCCAGCAGCTTGACAGTCAACACCGGGGAGCTGTTTTTT CASSLTVNTGELFF - TRBJ2-2 - TRBV7-9
TGTGCCAGCAGCCCCGGGAGGAACACTGAAGCTTTCTTT CASSPGRNTEAFF - TRBJ1-1 - TRBV7-9
TGTGCCAGCAGTCGGGGGGACAGGTGGGGCTACACCTTC CASSRGDRWGYTF TRBD1 TRBJ1-2 - TRBV6-6
TGTGCCAGCAGCTCCCGGGAGGGGAGGAACGAGCAGTACTTC CASSSREGRNEQYF TRBD2 TRBJ2-7 few TRBV5-6
TGCGCCAGCAAGGTGGACAGTTCGGTAACTAATGAAAAACTGTTTTTT CASKVDSSVTNEKLFF - TRBJ1-4 - TRBV5-1
TGCGCCAGCAGCCAAAAACAGGGTTACTATGAGCAGTTCTTC CASSQKQGYYEQFF - TRBJ2-1 - TRBV4-3
TGCAGCGTCTCTAACACTGAAGCTTTCTTT CSVSNTEAFF - TRBJ1-1 - TRBV29-1
TGTGCCAGTGGGACACCTTATAATTCACCCCTCCACTTT CASGTPYNSPLHF - TRBJ1-6 - TRBV2
TGTGCTAGTAGCTCGACTAGCGGGAGAGGGGAAGAGCAGTACTTC CASSSTSGRGEEQYF TRBD2 TRBJ2-7 - TRBV7-7
TGTGTCACGCACAGGGAGTCCACCGGGGAGCTGTTTTTT CVTHRESTGELFF - TRBJ2-2 - TRBV19
TGTGCCAGCAGCTTTAGCGGGGAACGATACGAGCAGTACTTC CASSFSGERYEQYF TRBD2 TRBJ2-7 once TRBV13
TGTGCCTGGAGTGTACGGGGGGTGATAGGGGATCAGCCCCAGCATTTT CAWSVRGVIGDQPQHF - TRBJ1-5 - TRBV30
TGTGCCTGGAGCAGGGTGGCTGAAGCTTTCTTT CAWSRVAEAFF - TRBJ1-1 - TRBV30
TGTGCCAGCAGCACGGTGGAGTCGTCACCCCTCCACTTT CASSTVESSPLHF - TRBJ1-6 - TRBV7-9
TGTGCCAGCAGCCAGGTTGGGGAGACCCAGTACTTC CASSQVGETQYF - TRBJ2-5 - TRBV7-6
TGTGCCAGCAGCCCGGAGACTTTCCTGAACACTGAAGCTTTCTTT CASSPETFLNTEAFF - TRBJ1-1 - TRBV5-8
TGTGCCAGCTCCCTAACTTTTGACAATGAGCAGTTCTTC CASSLTFDNEQFF - TRBJ2-1 - TRBV18
TGTGCCAGCAAGGGGGACTCCTACGAGCAGTACTTC CASKGDSYEQYF - TRBJ2-7 - TRBV2
TGTGCCTGGAGTCCTGGACAGGGGGCTTATCAGTACGAGCAGTACTTC CAWSPGQGAYQYEQYF TRBD1 TRBJ2-7 - TRBV30
TGCGCCAGCAGCTTGGGGGACAGACCCTACGAGCAGTACTTC CASSLGDRPYEQYF TRBD1 TRBJ2-7 - TRBV5-1
TGTGCCAGCTCACCTGGGACAGGGTTTAATTCACCCCTCCACTTT CASSPGTGFNSPLHF TRBD1 TRBJ1-6 few TRBV18
TGTGCCAGCAGCTTAAAGGGGGCCAACTATGGCTACACCTTC CASSLKGANYGYTF TRBD1 TRBJ1-2 once TRBV5-4
TGTGCCAGCTCACCGCGGGTGGGGTACGAGCAGTACTTC CASSPRVGYEQYF - TRBJ2-7 few TRBV18
TGTGCCAGCAGCTTTTCTCAAAGAGGAAATCAGCCCCAGCATTTT CASSFSQRGNQPQHF - TRBJ1-5 - TRBV5-5
TGTGCCAGCAGCTTACGCCCAGGGGTTAATGGCTACACCTTC CASSLRPGVNGYTF - TRBJ1-2 - TRBV27
TGTGCCAGCAGTTTGGGGGGCTCCTACGAGCAGTACTTC CASSLGGSYEQYF - TRBJ2-7 - TRBV27
TGTGCCAGCAGTGAAGCAATGGCTAGCGGGACGCTTAGGGAGACCCAGTACTTC CASSEAMASGTLRETQYF TRBD2 TRBJ2-5 once TRBV2
TGTGCCAGCTCACTGGGACAGTTGACGGCGTTACCTGGATCCGGGGAGCTGTTTTTT CASSLGQLTALPGSGELFF TRBD1 TRBJ2-2 - TRBV18
TGTGCCAGCAGCCCCGCTGAGGGGGATGGCTACACCTTC CASSPAEGDGYTF - TRBJ1-2 few TRBV6-6
TGTGCCTGGAGCCGTGGGACAACCCTAATAGAGCCCCAGCATTTT CAWSRGTTLIEPQHF - TRBJ1-5 - TRBV30
TGTGCCAGCAGTATTGTACGTTCCAACATGAACACTGAAGCTTTCTTT CASSIVRSNMNTEAFF - TRBJ1-1 medium-sized TRBV7-8
TGTGCCTGGGCAACAGGGGGCTACGAGCAGTACTTC CAWATGGYEQYF TRBD1 TRBJ2-7 - TRBV30
TGCAGTTCCTCTGACAGATTGAACACTGAAGCTTTCTTT CSSSDRLNTEAFF - TRBJ1-1 few TRBV29-1
TGTGCCAGCAGCTCTCGGACAGTCTCCTACGAGCAGTACTTC CASSSRTVSYEQYF - TRBJ2-7 - TRBV11-2